This T cell receptor beta chain was found in a study of beta chain features in type 1 diabetes. In the case of this clone: Its specificity is unknown.

General study points: Type 1 diabetes patients had moderately but significantly shorter TCRB CDR3s in all four CD4+ subsets.

Sequencing targeted expressed TCRB transcripts, as all isolated RNA had been reverse transcribed. Data came from immunoSEQ multiplex PCR; TCRdb stores just in-frame clones and leaves some out. The repertoire holds roughly 300,000 clones, approximately 15% seen once, with over 5.5% in the top ten. V lost 4 bases to trimming and J lost 2 bases, with 8 bases between them. The V gene's germline CDR1 is KGHSH and CDR2 LQKENI. The CDR3 extends over 14 amino acids. The sequenced material came from central memory CD4+ T cells from blood. The chain combines TRBV18 with TRBJ2-2; possibly TRBD2 for D (6 bases). This clonotype was sampled from a man aged 25 to 45 in good health. The DNA for the CDR3 is TGTGCCAGCTCACGGGGACTTAACACCGGGGAGCTGTTTTTT. Its translation: CASSRGLNTGELFF.